Included here is one T cell receptor (beta chain) sequence, with context. TCRdb reprocessed the 5' RACE reads with MiXCR, giving one entry per CDR3 protein. The sample includes roughly 200,000 distinct CDR3 sequences, 16% of them seen just once. These data are taken from a study of T-cell memory formation after mild COVID-19. This CDR3 is built from 15 residues. Trimming took 4 bases from V and 3 from J, leaving 15 bases between them. Looked up from germline, CDR1 is DFQATT and CDR2 is SNEGSKA (reference sequence). The source material was PBMCs or a T cell subset sorted from them (not recorded which). This sequence originates from an adult woman who had mild COVID-19 (a few samples of this study predate the infection). Cell type and time point are not known. This sequence joins TRBV20-1 and TRBJ1-4; a weak D match, TRBD1 (5 bases). The CDR3 DNA is TGCAGTGCTAAATTGGGGCCAGCGGCTAATGAAAAACTGTTTTTT. It specifies CSAKLGPAANEKLFF.